Below are 15 T cell receptor beta chains sequenced from a single sample in a study of T cell responses to AZD1222 COVID-19 vaccine. This table comes from immunoSEQ multiplex PCR, and its TCRdb copy is limited to in-frame clones, with some not included. This table holds 200,000 or so clones, about 91% found once. This material consisted of peripheral blood, taken on day 0 of AZD1222 vaccination. The origin of the receptors is an adult in good health.

V is TRBV11-2 and J is TRBJ1-1, with a tentative D call TRBD1 (5 bases). The CDR3 sequence is 14 residues long. Germline CDR1 reads SGHAT; CDR2 reads FQNNGV. The ends were cut back, 5 bases at V and 1 base at J, with 11 bases in the middle. CDR3 sequence reads: CASSPRGENTEAFF. CDR3 nucleotides: TGTGCCAGCAGCCCTCGGGGGGAGAACACTGAAGCTTTCTTT.

The genes are TRBV2 and TRBJ1-5, with 7 bases fitting TRBD1. V dropped 6 bases and J dropped 2; count of bases not matched to a gene: 7. Germline CDR1 is SNHLY and CDR2 is FYNNEI. The CDR3 contains 15 residues. This chain's CDR3 is CASREGAAGNQPQHF. For the CDR3, the DNA is TGTGCCAGCAGGGAGGGGGCCGCGGGCAATCAGCCCCAGCATTTT.

The rearrangement uses TRBV10-3 and TRBJ2-7, with 11 bases identical to TRBD2. V shed 3 bases and J 6 bases; nucleotides not matched to a gene: 4. This CDR3 is 14 amino acids long. The germline gives CDR1 ENHRY, CDR2 SYGVKD. The CDR3 DNA reads TGTGCCATCAGTGAAGGGGGGACTAGCGGCGAGCAGTACTTC. The encoded protein is CAISEGGTSGEQYF.

This chain joins TRBV3-1 (or the pseudogene TRBV3-2) and TRBJ2-6; tentative D call: TRBD2 (5 bases). Germline CDR1 LGHDT, CDR2 YNNKEL (reference sequence). Trimming took 2 bases from V and 2 from J, leaving 7 bases between them. The CDR3 extends over 15 amino acids. CDR3 sequence reads: CASSQRGTGANVLTF. The CDR3 DNA reads as TGTGCCAGCAGCCAACGGGGTACTGGGGCCAACGTCCTGACTTTC.

The CDR3 nucleotides read TGCAGTGCTAGTAATTCGGACAGGGCAAGTCAGCCCCAGCATTTT. Its protein is CSASNSDRASQPQHF. The chain has TRBV20-1 and TRBJ1-5; TRBD1 matches at 8 bases. Germline loops: CDR1 DFQATT, CDR2 SNEGSKA (reference sequence). This CDR3 spans 15 amino acids. Losses at the gene ends were 3 bases for V and 6 bases for J; bases not matched to a gene: 10.

This chain connects TRBV21-1 to TRBJ2-5; TRBD1 is the table's D call, not checked against the DNA. TRBV21-1 is flagged as a pseudogene. The CDR3 length is 17 residues. CDR3 amino acids: CASSKAGRQGARETQYF. DNA for the CDR3: TGTGCCAGCAGCAAAGCGGGAAGACAGGGGGCTCGGGAGACCCAGTACTTC.

The V call is TRBV3-1 (or the pseudogene TRBV3-2), the J call TRBJ2-3, with D possibly being TRBD1 or TRBD2 (5 bases each). CDR3 length: 12 residues. Germline CDR1 reads LGHDT; CDR2 reads YNNKEL (reference sequence). The V end lost 1 base, the J end lost 10 bases, and 9 bases lay between the germline ends. CDR3 amino acids: CASSQGGWAQYF. The DNA for the CDR3 is TGTGCCAGCAGCCAAGGGGGGTGGGCGCAGTATTTT.

This chain connects TRBV9 to TRBJ2-1, with 10 bases fitting TRBD2. Germline-derived CDR1 and CDR2 are SGDLS and YYNGEE. The junction had 12 bases not matched to a gene; V was cut back by 5 bases and J by 10 bases. The CDR3 is 15 amino acids. CDR3 DNA: TGTGCCAGCAGGTCCCCGGGAGCGGGGGGGCGAGAGCAGTTCTTC. It specifies CASRSPGAGGREQFF.

Comment on this clone: The sample carries other DNA sequences with the same CDR3. This rearrangement joins TRBV30 to TRBJ1-1; 9 bases agree with TRBD1. After removal of 4 bases from V and 7 bases from J, the junction contained 1 base not matched to a gene. The CDR3 is 11 amino acids. Looked up from germline, CDR1 is GTSNPN and CDR2 is SVGIG (reference sequence). This CDR3 is CAWNRGREAFF. The CDR3 DNA is TGTGCCTGGAACAGGGGGCGTGAAGCTTTCTTT.

The V gene is TRBV6-5, the J gene TRBJ1-5; possibly TRBD1 for D (6 bases). The germline gives CDR1 MNHEY, CDR2 SVGAGI. Trimming took 6 bases from V and 2 from J, leaving 11 bases between them. This CDR3 is built from 14 residues. The CDR3 sequence: CASRQGSGNQPQHF. In nucleotides, the CDR3 is TGTGCCAGCAGACAGGGTAGCGGCAATCAGCCCCAGCATTTT.

CDR3 loop: CASAGTRGYEQYF. The CDR3 region has the DNA TGTGCCAGCGCCGGGACAAGGGGTTACGAGCAGTACTTC. This sequence joins TRBV18 and TRBJ2-7; D is possibly TRBD1 (6 bases). CDR1 KGHSH and CDR2 LQKENI come from the germline V gene. CDR3 length: 13 amino acids. V was shortened by 8 bases and J by 4 bases, with 15 bases between the two germline ends.

The chain has TRBV13 and TRBJ2-7; 10 bases are a match to TRBD2. Germline CDR1 is PRHDT and CDR2 is FYEKMQ (reference sequence). V was pared by 0 bases and J by 6 bases, with 14 bases of the junction left unmatched. The CDR3 is made up of 18 amino acids. The CDR3 protein is CASSLGRTSGINRFEQYF. CDR3 DNA sequence: TGTGCCAGCAGCTTAGGGAGAACTAGCGGGATTAACCGGTTCGAGCAGTACTTC.

Here the CDR3 DNA reads TGCGCCAGCAGCCCGAGGACAGGGAAGGCGACTAATGAAAAACTGTTTTTT. Amino acid sequence: CASSPRTGKATNEKLFF. The chain carries TRBV5-1 and TRBJ1-4; 8 bases are a match to TRBD1. Germline CDR1 is SGHRS and CDR2 is YFSETQ. V gave up 4 bases and J gave up 2 bases; unmatched junction bases: 10. The CDR3 sequence is 17 residues long.

The chain is built from TRBV5-6 and TRBJ1-3, with unresolved D. The CDR3 has 15 amino acids. V gave up 0 bases and J gave up 4 bases, with 11 bases separating them. CDR1 is SGHDT, CDR2 YYEEEE, per germline. Here the CDR3 reads CASSLAGGSGNTIYF. CDR3 DNA sequence: TGTGCCAGCAGCTTGGCGGGCGGGAGCGGAAACACCATATATTTT.

This clone has just a few counts. The chain couples TRBV27 to TRBJ2-6; maybe TRBD1 (6 bases). The CDR3 spans 17 residues. The V gene lost 3 bases and the J gene lost 0 bases, with 12 bases spanning the gap. Germline loops: CDR1 MNHEY, CDR2 SMNVEV (reference sequence). The CDR3 reads CASSFERGSSGANVLTF. The DNA of the CDR3 is TGTGCCAGCAGTTTCGAAAGGGGGAGCTCTGGGGCCAACGTCCTGACTTTC.